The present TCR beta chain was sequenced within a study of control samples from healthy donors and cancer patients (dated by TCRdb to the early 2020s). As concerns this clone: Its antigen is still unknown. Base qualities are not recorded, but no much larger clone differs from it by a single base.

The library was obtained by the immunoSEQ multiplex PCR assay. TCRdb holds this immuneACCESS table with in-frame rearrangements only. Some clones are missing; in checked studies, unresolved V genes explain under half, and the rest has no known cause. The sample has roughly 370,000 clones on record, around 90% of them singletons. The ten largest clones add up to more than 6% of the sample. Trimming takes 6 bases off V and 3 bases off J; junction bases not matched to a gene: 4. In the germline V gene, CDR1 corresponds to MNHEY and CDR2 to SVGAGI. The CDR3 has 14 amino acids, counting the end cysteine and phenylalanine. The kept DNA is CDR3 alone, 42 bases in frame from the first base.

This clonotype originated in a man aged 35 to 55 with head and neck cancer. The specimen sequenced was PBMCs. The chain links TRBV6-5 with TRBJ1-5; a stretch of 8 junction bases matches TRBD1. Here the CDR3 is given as CASREGQANQPQHF. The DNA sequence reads TGTGCCAGCAGGGAGGGACAGGCCAATCAGCCCCAGCATTTT.